This entry describes one T cell receptor (beta chain). The data are from a study of cytomegalovirus exposure and HLA in healthy donors. Turning to the study itself: The platform used for the 110 or so validation repertoires matched that of the 666 first-cohort repertoires, a later analysis reported.

Assay: immunoSEQ multiplex PCR; the TCRdb copy retains only in-frame clones and omits some. Seen here are more than 140,000 clones, about 89% observed once, and the top ten hold about 3.1%. The CDR3 is 13 residues long. Looked up from germline, CDR1 is MNHEY and CDR2 is SMNVEV (reference sequence). V gave up 1 base and J gave up 7 bases, with 7 bases separating them. This sequence was found in a young woman in good health and CMV-seropositive. The sequencing sample was made of PBMCs. The chain links TRBV27 to TRBJ2-2, with unresolved D. The CDR3 sequence: CASSLLMSGELFF. The CDR3 coding sequence is TGTGCCAGCAGTTTATTAATGAGCGGGGAGCTGTTTTTT.